This T cell receptor beta chain is drawn from a study of T cell responses to AZD1222 COVID-19 vaccine. Study outcomes and limitations: The donor group comprised mostly white British people and more females; the analysis possibly underestimated clonal diversity. All repertoire sampling was performed exclusively after the peak T cell response.

Concerning this clone itself: The antigen is undetermined.

With 0 bases clipped from V and 6 bases from J, the junction kept 9 bases outside the gene matches. The CDR3 loop spans 16 amino acids. Germline V gene lookup returns CDR1 LNHNV and CDR2 YYDKDF (reference sequence). Second doses were pooled across both intervals (about 4 or about 12 weeks). The repertoire was sequenced with immunoSEQ multiplex PCR; TCRdb's copy has only in-frame clones and lacks some. The data hold 130,000 or so clones, with more than 65% observed a single time. This clonotype was obtained from an adult who received the AZD1222 COVID-19 vaccine. The V gene is TRBV15, the J gene TRBJ1-2; the match to TRBD1 covers 8 bases. The specimen comprised peripheral blood, sampled 28 days after the second AZD1222 dose. The CDR3 nucleotides are TGTGCCACCAGCAGAGATAAGCCCCCGACAGGGGATGGCTACACCTTC. Protein sequence: CATSRDKPPTGDGYTF.